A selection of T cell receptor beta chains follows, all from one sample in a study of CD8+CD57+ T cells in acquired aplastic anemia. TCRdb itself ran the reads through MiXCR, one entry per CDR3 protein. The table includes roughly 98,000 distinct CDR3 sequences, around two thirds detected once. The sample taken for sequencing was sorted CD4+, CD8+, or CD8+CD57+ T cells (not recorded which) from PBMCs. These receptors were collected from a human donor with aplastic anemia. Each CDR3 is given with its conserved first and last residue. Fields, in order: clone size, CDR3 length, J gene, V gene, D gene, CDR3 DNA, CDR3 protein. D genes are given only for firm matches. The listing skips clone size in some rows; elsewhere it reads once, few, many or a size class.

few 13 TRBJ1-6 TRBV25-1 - TGTGCCAGCAGTACCAAGCAAAATTCACCCCTCCACTTT CASSTKQNSPLHF
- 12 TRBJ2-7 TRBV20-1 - TGCAGTGCTAGAGGAGCCGGGGGCGAGCAGTACTTC CSARGAGGEQYF
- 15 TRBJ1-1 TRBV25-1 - TGTGCCAGCACCCCCCGAGAGTCCATGAACACTGAAGCTTTCTTT CASTPRESMNTEAFF
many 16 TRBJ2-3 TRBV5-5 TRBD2 TGTGCCAGCAGCCGGGAATTAGCGGGAGGGCGCGATACGCAGTATTTT CASSRELAGGRDTQYF
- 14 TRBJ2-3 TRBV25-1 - TGTGCCAGCAGTGACGCGAGATCCACAGATACGCAGTATTTT CASSDARSTDTQYF
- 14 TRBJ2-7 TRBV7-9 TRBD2 TGTGCCAGCAGCGACGGGGGAGGGATCAACGAGCAGTACTTC CASSDGGGINEQYF
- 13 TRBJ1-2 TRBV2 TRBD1 TGTGCCAGCAGTGGGACAGGTCCCGGTGGCTACACCTTC CASSGTGPGGYTF
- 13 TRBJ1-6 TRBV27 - TGTGCCAGCAGTTTCGGGGCAACTTCACCCCTCCACTTT CASSFGATSPLHF
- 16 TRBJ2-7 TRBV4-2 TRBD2 TGTGCCAGCAGCCAAGAAGTGGGAAGCGGGGCTTACGAGCAGTACTTC CASSQEVGSGAYEQYF
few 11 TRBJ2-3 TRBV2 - TGTGCCACGGGTGGGGAAGATACGCAGTATTTT CATGGEDTQYF
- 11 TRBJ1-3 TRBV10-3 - TGTGCCATCAGTAAGGGGGACACCATATATTTT CAISKGDTIYF
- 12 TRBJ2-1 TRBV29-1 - TGCAGCGTTGATCCCTCCTACAATGAGCAGTTCTTC CSVDPSYNEQFF
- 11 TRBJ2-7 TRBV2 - TGTGCCACCCGAACAGGGTACGAGCAGTACTTC CATRTGYEQYF
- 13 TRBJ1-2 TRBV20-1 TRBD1 TGCAGTGCTGGGACAGGGGAGCACTATGGCTACACCTTC CSAGTGEHYGYTF
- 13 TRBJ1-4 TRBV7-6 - TGTGCCTCCCAGCCCGGGACTTACGGAAAACTGTTTTTT CASQPGTYGKLFF
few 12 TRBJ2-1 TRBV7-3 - TGTGCCAGCAGCTTGGGTCACAATGAGCAGTTCTTC CASSLGHNEQFF
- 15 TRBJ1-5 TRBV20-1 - TGCAGTGCTAGAGATCAAGGGTATAGCAATCAGCCCCAGCATTTT CSARDQGYSNQPQHF
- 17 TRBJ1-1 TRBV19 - TGTGCCAGCAGCATACTGGCCGGGACACTGGTGAACACTGAAGCTTTCTTT CASSILAGTLVNTEAFF
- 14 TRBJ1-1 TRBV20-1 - TGCAGTGCTAGAGATGCAGGGTCAGTCGCTGAAGCTTTCTTT CSARDAGSVAEAFF
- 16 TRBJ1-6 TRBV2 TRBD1 TGTGCCAGCAGTGAGGACAGGAGCTCCTATAATTCACCCCTCCACTTT CASSEDRSSYNSPLHF
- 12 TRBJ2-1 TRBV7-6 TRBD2 TGTGCCAGCAGCCGACTAGCGCAGGAGCAGTTCTTC CASSRLAQEQFF
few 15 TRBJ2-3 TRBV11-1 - TGTGCCAGCAGCTCGGACAGCGGGGGCACAGATACGCAGTATTTT CASSSDSGGTDTQYF
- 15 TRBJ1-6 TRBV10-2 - TGCGCCAGCAGTGAACAAGGACAGCGGAGTTCACCCCTCCACTTT CASSEQGQRSSPLHF
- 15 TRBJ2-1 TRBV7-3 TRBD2 TGTGCCAGCCGACGTTTGGGGGGGGTTGAGGATGAGCAGTTCTTC CASRRLGGVEDEQFF
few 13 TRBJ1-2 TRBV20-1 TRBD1 TGCAGTGCTAGGGGACAGGTGGACTATGGCTACACCTTC CSARGQVDYGYTF
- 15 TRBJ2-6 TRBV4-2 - TGTGCCAGCAGCTACGGGGGCGCTGGGGCCAACGTCCTGACTTTC CASSYGGAGANVLTF
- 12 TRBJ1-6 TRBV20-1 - TGCAGTGCTAGAGATAATGGGGAACCCCTCCACTTT CSARDNGEPLHF
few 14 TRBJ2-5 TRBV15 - TGTGCCACCAGCAGAGTGGGGGGAAGGGAGACCCAGTACTTC CATSRVGGRETQYF
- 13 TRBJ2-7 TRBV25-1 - TGTGCCAGCAGTGACGGGCTCTCCTACGAGCAGTACTTC CASSDGLSYEQYF
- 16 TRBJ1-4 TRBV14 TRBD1 TGTGCCAGCAGCCAAAGAGGACAGGGGATCGGTGAAAAACTGTTTTTT CASSQRGQGIGEKLFF
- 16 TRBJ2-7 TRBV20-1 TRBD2 TGCAGTGCTAGAGATTTTGCTAGCGGGAGGGCCGAACAGCAGTACTTC CSARDFASGRAEQQYF
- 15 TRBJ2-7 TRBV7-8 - TGTGCCAGCAGCTTAGGTCGGGGGGCAGTGAACGAGCAGTACTTC CASSLGRGAVNEQYF
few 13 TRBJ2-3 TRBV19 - TGTGCCAGTAGTAAGGCCAGCACAGATACGCAGTATTTT CASSKASTDTQYF
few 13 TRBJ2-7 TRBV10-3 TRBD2 TGTGCCATCACTCGGGGGGGCTCCTACGAGCAGTACTTC CAITRGGSYEQYF
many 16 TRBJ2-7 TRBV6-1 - TGTGCCAGCAGTGATTTAGGGGGTAGTTCCTCCTACGAGCAGTACTTC CASSDLGGSSSYEQYF
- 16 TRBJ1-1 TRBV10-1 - TGCGCCAGCAGTGAGACCCCGGGACTCCAGAGAACTGAAGCTTTCTTT CASSETPGLQRTEAFF
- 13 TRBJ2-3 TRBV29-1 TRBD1 TGCAGCGTTGACGACAGGGGGTCAGATACGCAGTATTTT CSVDDRGSDTQYF
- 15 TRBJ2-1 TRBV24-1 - TGTGCCACCAGTTTAGCGCAGAGCTCCTACAATGAGCAGTTCTTC CATSLAQSSYNEQFF
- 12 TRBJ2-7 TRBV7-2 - TGTGCCAGCAGAGAGGGGTTTGGCGAGCAGTACTTC CASREGFGEQYF
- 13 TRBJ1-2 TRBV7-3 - TGTGCCAGCAGCGTTGTCGAAACTTATGGCTACACCTTC CASSVVETYGYTF
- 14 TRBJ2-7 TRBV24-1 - TGTGCCACCAGTGACCCTGCAGGGGGGAACGAGCAGTACTTC CATSDPAGGNEQYF
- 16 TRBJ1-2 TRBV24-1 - TGTGCCACCAGTGATTCGGGTCTGGAGTCGACCTATGGCTACACCTTC CATSDSGLESTYGYTF
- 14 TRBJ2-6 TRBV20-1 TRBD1 TGCAGTGCCCGGACAGGGGCAGGGGCCAACGTCCTGACTTTC CSARTGAGANVLTF
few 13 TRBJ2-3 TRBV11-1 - TGTGCCAGCAGCTTAGGAGGGCTTAACGCAGTATATTTT CASSLGGLNAVYF
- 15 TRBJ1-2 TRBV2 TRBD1 TGTGCCAGCTGGTCAGGGGGCGCCGTTCACTATGGCTACACCTTC CASWSGGAVHYGYTF
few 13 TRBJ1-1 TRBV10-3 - TGTGCCATCAGTCCGACAGGGAACACTGAAGCTTTCTTT CAISPTGNTEAFF
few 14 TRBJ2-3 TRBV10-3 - TGTGCCATCAGTGAGTTGATCAGCACAGATACGCAGTATTTT CAISELISTDTQYF
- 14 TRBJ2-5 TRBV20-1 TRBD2 TGCAGTGCTAGAATCGGCGGGGGGCAAGAGACCCAGTACTTC CSARIGGGQETQYF
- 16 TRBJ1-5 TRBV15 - TGTGCCACCAGCAGAGAGGCAGCTACTAGCAATCAGCCCCAGCATTTT CATSREAATSNQPQHF
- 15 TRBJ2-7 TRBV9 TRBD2 TGTGCCAGTCATTCTGGAACGGGACTAGCGGGGGAGCAGTACTTC CASHSGTGLAGEQYF
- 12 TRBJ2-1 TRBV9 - TGTGCCAGCAGCGTAGATTACAGTGAGCAGTTCTTC CASSVDYSEQFF
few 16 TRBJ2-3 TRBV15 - TGTGCCACCAGCAACGATAAAAGGGGACGCACAGATACGCAGTATTTT CATSNDKRGRTDTQYF
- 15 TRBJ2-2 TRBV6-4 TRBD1 TGTGCCAGCAGTGGGTCTGGACAGGGGGCCGGGGAGCTGTTTTTT CASSGSGQGAGELFF
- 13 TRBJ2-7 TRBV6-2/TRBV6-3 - TGTGCCAGCAGTTTGTACTCTCGGGCCGAGCAGTACTTC CASSLYSRAEQYF